This TCR beta chain was observed in a study of blood T cell repertoires in COVID-19. V lost 4 bases to trimming and J lost 9 bases, with 7 bases between them. Germline V lookup: CDR1 SEHNR, CDR2 FQNEAQ (reference sequence). This CDR3 comprises 12 residues. Under the authors' procedure: Reference gene primer amplification in the assay estimated nucleated cell counts. TCRdb's table, derived via immunoSEQ multiplex PCR, lists solely in-frame clones and lacks some. The V and J calls and clone size were taken over from that table, and D and trimming were inferred from the DNA. The data show some 31,000 clones, 91% seen once.

The V gene is TRBV7-9, the J gene TRBJ1-6; D remains unclear. Sequencing used peripheral blood. The receptor was isolated from a human donor with active COVID-19. The donor label of this sample is uncertain. CDR3 sequence (DNA): TGTGCCAGCAGCTCGGGGATTTCACCCCTCCACTTT. Translation: CASSSGISPLHF.